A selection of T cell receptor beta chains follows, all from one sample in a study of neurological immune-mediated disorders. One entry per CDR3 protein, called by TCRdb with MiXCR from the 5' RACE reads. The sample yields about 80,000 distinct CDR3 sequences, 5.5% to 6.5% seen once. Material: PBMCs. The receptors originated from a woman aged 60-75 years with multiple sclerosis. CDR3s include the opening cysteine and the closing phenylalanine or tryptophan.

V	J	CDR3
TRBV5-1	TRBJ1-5	CASSEGQGNQPQHF
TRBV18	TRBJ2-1	CASSPPSSGGAREQFF
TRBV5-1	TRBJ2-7	CASSLARSYEQYF
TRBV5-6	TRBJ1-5	CASSFGRDNQPQHF
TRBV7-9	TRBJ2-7	CASSQAGGFEQYF
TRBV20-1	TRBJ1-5	CSARLGQPNQPQHF
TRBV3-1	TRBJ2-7	CASSQETVHEQYF
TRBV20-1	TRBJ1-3	CSARTDSGNTIYF
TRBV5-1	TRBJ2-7	CASSLGTGTYEQYF
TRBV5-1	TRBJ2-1	CASSPVAGGPFEQFF
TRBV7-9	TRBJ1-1	CASFPTSGFTEAFF
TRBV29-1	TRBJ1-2	CSVEYLSMAQGYGYTF
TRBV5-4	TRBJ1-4	CASSLEGQGREKLFF
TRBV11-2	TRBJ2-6	CASSGTVRGTGANVLTF
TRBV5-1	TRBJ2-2	CASRTSLGADTGELFF
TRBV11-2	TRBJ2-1	CASSPRLAGGYNEQFF
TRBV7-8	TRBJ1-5	CASSLGRVFNQPQHF
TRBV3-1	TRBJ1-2	CASSQEQRAEPYGYTF
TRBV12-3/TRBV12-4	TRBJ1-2	CASSITDNYGYTF
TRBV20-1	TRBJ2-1	CSARNGYEQFF